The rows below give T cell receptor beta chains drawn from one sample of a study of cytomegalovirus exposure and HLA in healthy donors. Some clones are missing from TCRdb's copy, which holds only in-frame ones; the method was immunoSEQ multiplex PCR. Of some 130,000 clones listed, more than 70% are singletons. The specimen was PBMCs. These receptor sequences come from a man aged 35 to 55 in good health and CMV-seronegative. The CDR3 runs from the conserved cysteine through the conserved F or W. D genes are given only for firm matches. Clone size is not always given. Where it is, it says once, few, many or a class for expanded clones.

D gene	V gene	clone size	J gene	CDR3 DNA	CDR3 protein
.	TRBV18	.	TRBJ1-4	TGTGCCAGCTCACCACAGCGGGGCCAAGCAACTAATGAAAAACTGTTTTTT	CASSPQRGQATNEKLFF
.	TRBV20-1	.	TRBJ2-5	TGCAGTGCCGAACCCACAGTAACCCAGTACTTC	CSAEPTVTQYF
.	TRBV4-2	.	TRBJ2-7	TGTGCCAGCAGCCAAGGTCTGGTGGAGTACGAGCAGTACTTC	CASSQGLVEYEQYF
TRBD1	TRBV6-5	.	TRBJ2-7	TGTGCCAGCAGTTCAGGACAGGTGACCTACGAGCAGTACTTC	CASSSGQVTYEQYF
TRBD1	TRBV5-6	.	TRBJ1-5	TGTGCCAGCAGTCGCGACAGGGATCAGCCCCAGCATTTT	CASSRDRDQPQHF
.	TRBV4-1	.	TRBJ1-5	TGCGCCAGCAGCCAAGATGGGCAGGGAAACAATCAGCCCCAGCATTTT	CASSQDGQGNNQPQHF
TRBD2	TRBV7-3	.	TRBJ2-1	TGTGCCAGCAGCGCAGGACTAGGAAACAATGAGCAGTTCTTC	CASSAGLGNNEQFF
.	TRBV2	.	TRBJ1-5	TGTGCCAGCAGTCCGGACTGGGGCAATCAGCCCCAGCATTTT	CASSPDWGNQPQHF
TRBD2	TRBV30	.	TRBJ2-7	TGTGCCTCATCCCCGGGACTAGGAGACGAGCAGTACTTC	CASSPGLGDEQYF
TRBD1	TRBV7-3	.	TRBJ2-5	TGTGCCAGCAGCTTACAGGGGGCAAAGACCCAGTACTTC	CASSLQGAKTQYF
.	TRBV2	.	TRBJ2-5	TGTGCCAGCAGTGCCCGCGGGGCAGGAGAGACCCAGTACTTC	CASSARGAGETQYF
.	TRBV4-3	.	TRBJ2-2	TGCGCCAGCAGCCCAACGTTATGGGCCACCGGGGAGCTGTTTTTT	CASSPTLWATGELFF
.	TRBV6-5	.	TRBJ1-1	TGTGCCAGCAGTTACTCCCCAGGGCAGGCCACTGAAGCTTTCTTT	CASSYSPGQATEAFF
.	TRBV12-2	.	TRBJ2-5	TGTGCAAGTCTCGCAACCTCCGGGACTAGCGGGAACCGCCAAGAGACCCAGTACTTC	CASLATSGTSGNRQETQYF
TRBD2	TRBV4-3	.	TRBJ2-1	TGCGCCAGCAGCCAAGATCGGGGGGGCTACAATGAGCAGTTCTTC	CASSQDRGGYNEQFF
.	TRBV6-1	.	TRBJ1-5	TGTGCCAGCAGTGCCTCGAATTACGACAGTAGCCTCCCCCAGCATTTT	CASSASNYDSSLPQHF
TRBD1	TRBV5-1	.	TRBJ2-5	TGCGCCAGCAGCTTGGTAGGGACAGACAAAGAGACCCAGTACTTC	CASSLVGTDKETQYF
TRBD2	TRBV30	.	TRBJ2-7	TGTGCCTGGGACGCCGGTGAGGCTAGCGGGAGATACGAGCAGTACTTC	CAWDAGEASGRYEQYF
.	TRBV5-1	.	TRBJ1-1	TGCGCCAGCAGCTCAGCAGGGGACACTGAAGCTTTCTTT	CASSSAGDTEAFF
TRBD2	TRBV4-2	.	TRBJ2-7	TGTGCCAGCAGCCGTTCTAGCGGAACATACGAGCAGTACTTC	CASSRSSGTYEQYF
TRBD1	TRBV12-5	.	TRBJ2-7	TGTGCTAGTGGTTTGTTGGGACAGGGTTCTATCGAGCAGTACTTC	CASGLLGQGSIEQYF
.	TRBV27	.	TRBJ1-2	TGTGCCAGCAGTTCCACTCCCGGGATCTACCACTATGGCTACACCTTC	CASSSTPGIYHYGYTF
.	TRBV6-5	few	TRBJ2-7	TGTGCCAGCAGTTGGACTCTTTCCTACGAGCAGTACTTC	CASSWTLSYEQYF
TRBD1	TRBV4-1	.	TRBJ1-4	TGCGCCAGCAGCCAAGATTGGGCCCCTCAGGGGGCGGATGCAACTAATGAAAAACTGTTTTTT	CASSQDWAPQGADATNEKLFF
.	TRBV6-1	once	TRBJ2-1	TGTGCCAGCATTTTCGGGGGGCAGTATTATGAGCAGTTCTTC	CASIFGGQYYEQFF
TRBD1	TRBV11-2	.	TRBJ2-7	TGTGCCAGCAGCCTGGAGGGACAGGGGGCTTCTGAGCAGTACTTC	CASSLEGQGASEQYF
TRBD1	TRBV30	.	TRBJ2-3	TGTGCCTGGAAGGGACAGGGAGTTACGCAGTATTTT	CAWKGQGVTQYF
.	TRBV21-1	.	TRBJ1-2	TGTGCCAGCAGCCAATGGGGGGCGGTAGGGGGCGACTATGGCTACACCTTC	CASSQWGAVGGDYGYTF
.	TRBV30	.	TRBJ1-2	TGTGCCTGGAGTCCAGGGGCGCCCTATGGCTACACCTTC	CAWSPGAPYGYTF
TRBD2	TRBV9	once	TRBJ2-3	TGTGCCAGCAGCGGACTAGCGGGGGGCACAGATACGCAGTATTTT	CASSGLAGGTDTQYF
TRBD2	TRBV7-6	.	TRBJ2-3	TGTGCCAGCAGACCACTAGCGGGAGGGAACACAGATACGCAGTATTTT	CASRPLAGGNTDTQYF
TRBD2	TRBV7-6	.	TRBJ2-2	TGTGCCAGCAGCACGGGGGGGCCGCGGACCGGGGAGCTGTTTTTT	CASSTGGPRTGELFF
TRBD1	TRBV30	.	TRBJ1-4	TGTGCCTGGAACCGAGGGACAGTCGGGAAACTGTTTTTT	CAWNRGTVGKLFF
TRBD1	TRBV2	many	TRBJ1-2	TGTGCCAGCAGTGAACCAAGACAGGGGCCACGGTGGTATGGCTACACCTTC	CASSEPRQGPRWYGYTF
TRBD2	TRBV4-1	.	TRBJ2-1	TGCGCCAGCACTCCCGTTGCCGGGACTAGCGACAATGAGCAGTTCTTC	CASTPVAGTSDNEQFF
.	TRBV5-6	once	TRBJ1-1	TGTGCCAGCAGCTTGCTCCCGAACACTGAAGCTTTCTTT	CASSLLPNTEAFF
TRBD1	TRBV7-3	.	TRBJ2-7	TGTGCCAGCAGCTTCGGACAGGGATACGAGCAGTACTTC	CASSFGQGYEQYF